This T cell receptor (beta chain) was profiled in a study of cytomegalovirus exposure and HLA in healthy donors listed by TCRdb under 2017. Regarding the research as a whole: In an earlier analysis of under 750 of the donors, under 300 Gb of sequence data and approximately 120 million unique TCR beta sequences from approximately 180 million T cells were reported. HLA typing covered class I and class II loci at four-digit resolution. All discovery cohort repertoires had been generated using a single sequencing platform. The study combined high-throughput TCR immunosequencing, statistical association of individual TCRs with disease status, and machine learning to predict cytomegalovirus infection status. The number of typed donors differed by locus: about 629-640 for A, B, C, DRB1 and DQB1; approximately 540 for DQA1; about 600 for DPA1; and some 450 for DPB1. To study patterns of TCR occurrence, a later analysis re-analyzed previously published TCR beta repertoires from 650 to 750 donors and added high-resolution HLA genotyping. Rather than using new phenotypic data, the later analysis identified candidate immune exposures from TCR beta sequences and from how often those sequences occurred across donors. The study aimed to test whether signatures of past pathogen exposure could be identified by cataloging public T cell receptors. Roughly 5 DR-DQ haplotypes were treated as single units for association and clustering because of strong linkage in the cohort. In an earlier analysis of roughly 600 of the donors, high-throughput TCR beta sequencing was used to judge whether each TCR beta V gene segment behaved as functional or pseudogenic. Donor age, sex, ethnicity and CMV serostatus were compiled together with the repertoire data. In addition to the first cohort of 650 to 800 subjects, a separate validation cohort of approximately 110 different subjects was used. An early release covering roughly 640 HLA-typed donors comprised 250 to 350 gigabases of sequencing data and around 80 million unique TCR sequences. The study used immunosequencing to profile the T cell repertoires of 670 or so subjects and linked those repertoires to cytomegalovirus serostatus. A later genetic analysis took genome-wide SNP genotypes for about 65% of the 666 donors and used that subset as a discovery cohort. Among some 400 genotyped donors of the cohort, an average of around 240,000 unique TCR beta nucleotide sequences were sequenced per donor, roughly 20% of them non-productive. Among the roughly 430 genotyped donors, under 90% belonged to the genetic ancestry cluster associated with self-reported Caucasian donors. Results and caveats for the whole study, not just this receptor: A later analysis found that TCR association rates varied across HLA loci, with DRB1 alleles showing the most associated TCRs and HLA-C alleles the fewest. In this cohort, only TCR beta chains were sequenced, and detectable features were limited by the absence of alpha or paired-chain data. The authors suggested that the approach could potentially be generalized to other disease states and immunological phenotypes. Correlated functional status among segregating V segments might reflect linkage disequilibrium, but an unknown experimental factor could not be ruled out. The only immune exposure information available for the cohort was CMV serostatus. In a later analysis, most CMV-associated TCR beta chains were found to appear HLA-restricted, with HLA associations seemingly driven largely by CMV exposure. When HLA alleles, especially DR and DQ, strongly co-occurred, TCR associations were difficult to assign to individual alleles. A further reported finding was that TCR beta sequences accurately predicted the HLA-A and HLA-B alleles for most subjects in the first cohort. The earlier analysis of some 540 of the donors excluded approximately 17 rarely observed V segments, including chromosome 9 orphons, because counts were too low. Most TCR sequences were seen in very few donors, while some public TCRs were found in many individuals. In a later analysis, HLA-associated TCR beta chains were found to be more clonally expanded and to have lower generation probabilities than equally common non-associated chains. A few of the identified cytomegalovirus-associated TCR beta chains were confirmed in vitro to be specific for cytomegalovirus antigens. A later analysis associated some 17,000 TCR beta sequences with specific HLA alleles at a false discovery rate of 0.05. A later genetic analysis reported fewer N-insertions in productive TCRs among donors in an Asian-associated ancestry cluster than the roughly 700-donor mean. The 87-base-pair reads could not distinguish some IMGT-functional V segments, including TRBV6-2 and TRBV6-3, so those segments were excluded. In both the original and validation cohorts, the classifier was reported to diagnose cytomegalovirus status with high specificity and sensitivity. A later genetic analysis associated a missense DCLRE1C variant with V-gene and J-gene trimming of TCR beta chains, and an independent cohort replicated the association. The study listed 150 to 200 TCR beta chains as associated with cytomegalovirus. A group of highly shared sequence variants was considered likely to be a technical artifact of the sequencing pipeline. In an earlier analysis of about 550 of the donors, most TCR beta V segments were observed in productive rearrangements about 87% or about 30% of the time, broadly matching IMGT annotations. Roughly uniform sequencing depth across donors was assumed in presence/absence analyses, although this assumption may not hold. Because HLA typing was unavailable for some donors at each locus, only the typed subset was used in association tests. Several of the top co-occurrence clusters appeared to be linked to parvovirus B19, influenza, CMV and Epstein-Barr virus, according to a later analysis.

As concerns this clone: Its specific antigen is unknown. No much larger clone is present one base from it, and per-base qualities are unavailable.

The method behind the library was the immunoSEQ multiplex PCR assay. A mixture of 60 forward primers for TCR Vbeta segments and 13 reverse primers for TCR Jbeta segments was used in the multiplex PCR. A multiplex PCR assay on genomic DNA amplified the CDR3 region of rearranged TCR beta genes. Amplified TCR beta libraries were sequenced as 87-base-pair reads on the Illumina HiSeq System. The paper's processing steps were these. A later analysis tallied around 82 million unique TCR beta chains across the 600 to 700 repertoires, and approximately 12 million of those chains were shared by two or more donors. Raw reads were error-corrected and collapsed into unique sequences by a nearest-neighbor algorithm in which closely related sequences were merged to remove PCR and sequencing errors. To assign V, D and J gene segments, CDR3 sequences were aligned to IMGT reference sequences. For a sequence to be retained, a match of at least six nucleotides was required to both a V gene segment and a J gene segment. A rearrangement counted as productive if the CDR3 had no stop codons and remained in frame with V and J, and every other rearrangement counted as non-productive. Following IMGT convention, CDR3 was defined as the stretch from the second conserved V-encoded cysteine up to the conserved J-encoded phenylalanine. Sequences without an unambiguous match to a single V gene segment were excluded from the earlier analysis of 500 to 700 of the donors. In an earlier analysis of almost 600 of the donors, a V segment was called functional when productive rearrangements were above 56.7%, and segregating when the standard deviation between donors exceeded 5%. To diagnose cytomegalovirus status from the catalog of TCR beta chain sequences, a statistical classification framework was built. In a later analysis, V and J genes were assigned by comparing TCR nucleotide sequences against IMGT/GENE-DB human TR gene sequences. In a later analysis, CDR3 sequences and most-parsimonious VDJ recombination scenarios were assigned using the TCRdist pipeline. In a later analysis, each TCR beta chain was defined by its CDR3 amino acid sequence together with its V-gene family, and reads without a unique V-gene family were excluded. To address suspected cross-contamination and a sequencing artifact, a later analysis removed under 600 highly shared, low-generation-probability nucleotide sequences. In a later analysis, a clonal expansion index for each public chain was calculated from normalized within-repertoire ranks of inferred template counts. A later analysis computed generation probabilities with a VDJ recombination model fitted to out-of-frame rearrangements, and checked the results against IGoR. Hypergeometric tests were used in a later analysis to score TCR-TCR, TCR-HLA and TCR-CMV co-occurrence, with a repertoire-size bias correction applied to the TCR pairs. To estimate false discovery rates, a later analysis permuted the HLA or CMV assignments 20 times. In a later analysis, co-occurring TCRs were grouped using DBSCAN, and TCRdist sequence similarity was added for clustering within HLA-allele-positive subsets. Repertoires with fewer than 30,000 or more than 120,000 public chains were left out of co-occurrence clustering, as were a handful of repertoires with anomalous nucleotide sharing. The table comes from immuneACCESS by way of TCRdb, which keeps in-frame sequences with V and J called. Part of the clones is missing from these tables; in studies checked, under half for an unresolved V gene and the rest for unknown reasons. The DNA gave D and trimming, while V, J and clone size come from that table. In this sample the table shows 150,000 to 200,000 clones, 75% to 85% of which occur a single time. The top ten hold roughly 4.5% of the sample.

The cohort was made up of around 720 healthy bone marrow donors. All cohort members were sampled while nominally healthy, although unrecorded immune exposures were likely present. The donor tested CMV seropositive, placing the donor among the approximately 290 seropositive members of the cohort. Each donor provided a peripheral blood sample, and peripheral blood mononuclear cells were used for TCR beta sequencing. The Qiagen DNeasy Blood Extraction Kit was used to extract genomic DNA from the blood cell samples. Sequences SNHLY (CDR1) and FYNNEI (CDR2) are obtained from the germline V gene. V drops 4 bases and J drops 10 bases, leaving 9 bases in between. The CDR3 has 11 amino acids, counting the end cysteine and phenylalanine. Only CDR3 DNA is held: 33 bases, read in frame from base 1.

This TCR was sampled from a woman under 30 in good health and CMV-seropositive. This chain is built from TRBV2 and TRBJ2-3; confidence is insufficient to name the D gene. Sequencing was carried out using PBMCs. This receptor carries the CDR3 CASSVVEPQYF. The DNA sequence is TGTGCCAGCAGTGTCGTAGAGCCGCAGTATTTT.